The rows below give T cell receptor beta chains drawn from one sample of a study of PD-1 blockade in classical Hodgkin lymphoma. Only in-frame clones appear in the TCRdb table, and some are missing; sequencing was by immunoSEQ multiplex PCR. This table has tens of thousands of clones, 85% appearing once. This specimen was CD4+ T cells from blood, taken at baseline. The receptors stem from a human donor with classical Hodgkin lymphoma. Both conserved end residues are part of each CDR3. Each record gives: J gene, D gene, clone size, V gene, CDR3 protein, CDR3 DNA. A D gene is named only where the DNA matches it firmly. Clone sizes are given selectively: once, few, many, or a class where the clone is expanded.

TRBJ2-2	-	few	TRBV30	CAWSVGIRAFNTGELFF	TGTGCCTGGAGTGTAGGTATCAGGGCGTTTAACACCGGGGAGCTGTTTTTT
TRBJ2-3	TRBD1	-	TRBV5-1	CASSLDRGDTQYF	TGCGCCAGCAGCTTGGACAGGGGAGATACGCAGTATTTT
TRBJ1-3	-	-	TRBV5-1	CASSLQASGNTIYF	TGCGCCAGCAGCCTACAAGCCTCTGGAAACACCATATATTTT
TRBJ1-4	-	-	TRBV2	CARKRRGYEGEKLFF	TGTGCCAGAAAAAGAAGAGGGTATGAGGGTGAAAAACTGTTTTTT
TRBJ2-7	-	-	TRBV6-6	CASSYGHYEQYF	TGTGCCAGCAGTTACGGGCACTACGAGCAGTACTTC
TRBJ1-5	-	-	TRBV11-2	CASSPPGTLNQPQHF	TGTGCCAGCAGCCCCCCCGGGACACTCAATCAGCCCCAGCATTTT
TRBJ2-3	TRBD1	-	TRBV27	CASSLDRGTDTQYF	TGTGCCAGCAGTTTGGACAGGGGAACAGATACGCAGTATTTT
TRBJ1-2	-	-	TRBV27	CASSLGGPFDGYTF	TGTGCCAGCAGTCTTGGAGGGCCGTTCGATGGCTACACCTTC
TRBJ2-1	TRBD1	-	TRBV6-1	CASSELLSTGPSYNEQFF	TGTGCCAGCAGTGAACTCCTCTCGACAGGGCCATCCTACAATGAGCAGTTCTTC
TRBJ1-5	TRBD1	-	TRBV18	CASSPGQGKNQPQHF	TGTGCCAGCTCACCGGGACAGGGCAAGAATCAGCCCCAGCATTTT
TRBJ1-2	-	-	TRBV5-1	CASSLPGNYGYTF	TGCGCCAGCAGCTTGCCGGGTAACTATGGCTACACCTTC
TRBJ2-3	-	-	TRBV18	CASSLDRDTQYF	TGTGCCAGCTCACTTGACAGGGATACGCAGTATTTT
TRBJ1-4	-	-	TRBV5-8	CASSLGSLEKLFF	TGTGCCAGCAGCTTGGGTTCCCTAGAAAAACTGTTTTTT
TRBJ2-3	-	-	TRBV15	CATSRVGRGIYHTQYF	TGTGCCACCAGCAGAGTTGGCAGGGGAATCTATCATACGCAGTATTTT
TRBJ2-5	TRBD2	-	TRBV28	CASTHGRATQETQYF	TGTGCCAGCACTCACGGGAGGGCCACGCAAGAGACCCAGTACTTC
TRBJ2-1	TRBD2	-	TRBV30	CAWRTSGTYNEQFF	TGTGCCTGGAGGACTAGCGGGACCTACAATGAGCAGTTCTTC
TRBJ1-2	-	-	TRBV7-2	CASSPARTNYGYTF	TGTGCCAGCAGCCCGGCTCGGACTAACTATGGCTACACCTTC
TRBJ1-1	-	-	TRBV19	CASSRWGNTEAFF	TGTGCCAGTAGTAGATGGGGGAACACTGAAGCTTTCTTT
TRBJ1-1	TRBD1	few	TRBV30	CAWSAWDRSTEAFF	TGTGCCTGGAGTGCCTGGGACAGGAGTACTGAAGCTTTCTTT
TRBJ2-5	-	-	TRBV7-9	CASSLGSGSLGETQYF	TGTGCCAGCAGCTTAGGATCCGGGTCGTTGGGTGAGACCCAGTACTTC
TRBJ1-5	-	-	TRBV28	CARPIPTGYSNQPQHF	TGTGCCAGGCCCATCCCCACGGGCTATAGCAATCAGCCCCAGCATTTT
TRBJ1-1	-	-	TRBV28	CASSFLLVGQGGMDTEAFF	TGTGCCAGCAGTTTTTTGTTAGTAGGTCAGGGAGGTATGGACACTGAAGCTTTCTTT
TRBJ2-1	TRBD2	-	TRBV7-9	CASSRVTSGRNEQFF	TGTGCCAGCAGTAGGGTTACTAGCGGGAGGAATGAGCAGTTCTTC
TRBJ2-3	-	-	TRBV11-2	CASSRSADTQYF	TGTGCCAGCAGCCGGAGCGCAGATACGCAGTATTTT
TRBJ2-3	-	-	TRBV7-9	CASSLGAQRPTDTQYF	TGTGCCAGCAGCTTAGGGGCACAGCGACCCACAGATACGCAGTATTTT
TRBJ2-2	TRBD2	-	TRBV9	CASSVEELAGSRAGELFF	TGTGCCAGCAGCGTAGAGGAACTAGCGGGGTCGAGGGCCGGGGAGCTGTTTTTT
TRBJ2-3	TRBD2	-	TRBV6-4	CASRILAESTDTQYF	TGTGCCAGTAGAATACTAGCGGAAAGCACAGATACGCAGTATTTT
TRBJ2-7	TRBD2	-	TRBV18	CASSPRTSGKYEQYF	TGTGCCAGCTCACCAAGGACTAGCGGGAAGTACGAGCAGTACTTC
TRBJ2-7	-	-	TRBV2	CASKGNEQYF	TGTGCCAGCAAAGGAAACGAGCAGTACTTC
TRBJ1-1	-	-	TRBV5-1	CASSSSGTPNTEAFF	TGCGCCAGCAGCTCCTCAGGGACCCCAAACACTGAAGCTTTCTTT
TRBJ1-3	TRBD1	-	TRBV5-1	CASSLTGQEGSGNTIYF	TGCGCCAGCAGCTTAACCGGACAGGAAGGCTCTGGAAACACCATATATTTT
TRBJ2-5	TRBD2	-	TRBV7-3	CASSSGLAGPQETQYF	TGTGCCAGCAGCTCCGGACTAGCGGGACCCCAAGAGACCCAGTACTTC
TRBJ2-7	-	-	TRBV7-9	CASSLAAGFNEQYF	TGTGCCAGCAGCTTAGCTGCAGGGTTCAACGAGCAGTACTTC
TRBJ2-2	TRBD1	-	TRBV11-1	CASSPKTGARNTGELFF	TGTGCCAGCAGCCCCAAGACAGGGGCGAGGAACACCGGGGAGCTGTTTTTT
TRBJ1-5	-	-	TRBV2	CASSLDIGSNQPQHF	TGTGCCAGCAGTTTGGACATCGGCTCTAATCAGCCCCAGCATTTT
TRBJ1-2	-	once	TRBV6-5	CASSWGGDGYTF	TGTGCCAGCAGTTGGGGGGGGGATGGCTACACCTTC